This TCR beta chain was captured in a study of blood T cell repertoires in COVID-19. Study at large: COVID-19 samples collected from the United States, Italy and Spain covered acute and convalescent phases.

Sequenced by immunoSEQ multiplex PCR; TCRdb stores in-frame clones only, minus some. The sample consists of 72,000 or so clones, 70% to 85% of them appearing once. The V gene's germline CDR1 is MRHNA and CDR2 SNTAGT. The CDR3 totals 16 residues. Between the trimmed V and J ends, which lost 5 bases and 0 bases, there was a span of 14 bases. The sequence derives from a man older than 75 with active COVID-19. Sequencing used peripheral blood. The V gene is TRBV6-4, the J gene TRBJ2-4; tentatively, D is TRBD1 (5 bases). The DNA for the CDR3 is TGTGCCAGCAGTTCGTTGACAGTAGTAGCCAAAAACATTCAGTACTTC. Protein sequence: CASSSLTVVAKNIQYF.